The 10 T cell receptor beta chains reported below all come from one sample, sequenced in a study of control samples from healthy donors and cancer patients. Data came from immunoSEQ multiplex PCR; TCRdb stores just in-frame clones and leaves some out. The repertoire has about 140,000 clones, 85% to 95% of them found once; the top ten carry over 10%. Sequenced: blood. These receptor sequences come from a man aged 35-49 years in good health.

With regard to this clone: Other DNA variants within this sample encode the same CDR3. The rearrangement links TRBV6-6 to TRBJ2-5, with D tentatively TRBD1 (6 bases). Looked up from germline, CDR1 is MNHNY and CDR2 is SVGAGI (reference sequence). The CDR3 totals 13 residues. V lost 6 bases, J lost 2 bases, and 10 bases lay in between. The CDR3: CASSYGQQETQYF. Here the CDR3 DNA reads TGTGCCAGCAGCTACGGACAGCAAGAGACCCAGTACTTC.

The chain is built from TRBV4-1 and TRBJ2-7, with D uncertain. The CDR3 contains 14 residues. The V end lost 0 bases, the J end lost 3 bases, and 9 bases lay between the germline ends. The germline V gene has CDR1 MGHRA and CDR2 YSYEKL. The CDR3 protein is CASSQDRKSYEQYF. The CDR3 nucleotides are TGCGCCAGCAGCCAAGACAGGAAAAGCTACGAGCAGTACTTC.

This clone was detected only a few times. This CDR3 is also generated by other DNA sequences in the sample. The chain uses TRBV7-8 and TRBJ1-2; D possibly corresponds to TRBD1 (6 bases). Germline V CDR1 and CDR2: SGHVS, FQNEAQ. Between the trimmed V and J ends, which lost 5 bases and 2 bases, there was a span of 9 bases. CDR3 size: 13 residues. Here the CDR3 reads CASSPDRNYGYTF. The CDR3 DNA reads as TGTGCCAGCAGCCCCGACAGGAACTATGGCTACACCTTC.

A word on this clone: This sample also contains other DNA sequences that code for the same CDR3. The chain has TRBV7-9 and TRBJ1-3; no reliable D call. Germline assignment: CDR1 SEHNR and CDR2 FQNEAQ (reference sequence). CDR3 length equals 14 residues. The ends were cut back, 0 bases at V and 2 bases at J, with 5 bases in the middle. CDR3 protein: CASSLAGTGNTIYF. CDR3 nucleotide sequence: TGTGCCAGCAGCTTAGCAGGGACTGGAAACACCATATATTTT.

V is TRBV11-1 and J is TRBJ1-2, with 8 bases lining up with TRBD1. J lost 4 bases, V lost 5 bases, and 6 bases had no gene match. There are 14 residues in the CDR3. Germline lookup yields CDR1 SGHAT and CDR2 FQDESV (reference sequence). CDR3 in DNA: TGTGCCAGCAGCAATTCGCAGGGGGCCTATGGCTACACCTTC. It specifies CASSNSQGAYGYTF. The full variable domain, in which reference TRBV11-1 and TRBJ1-2 provide the parts outside the CDR3, is EAEVAQSPRYKITEKSQAVAFWCDPISGHATLYWYRQILGQGPELLVQFQDESVVDDSQLPKDRFSAERLKGVDSTLKIQPAELGDSAMYLCASSNSQGAYGYTFGSGTRLTVV.

The rearrangement links TRBV2 to TRBJ1-5; D perhaps matches TRBD1 (5 bases). The ends were cut back, 7 bases at V and 2 bases at J, with 12 bases in the middle. Per the germline V gene, CDR1 is SNHLY and CDR2 is FYNNEI. The CDR3 has 14 amino acids. The CDR3 loop is CASNGRGGNQPQHF. CDR3 nucleotides: TGTGCCAGCAACGGTCGAGGGGGCAATCAGCCCCAGCATTTT. The variable domain in full, completed from reference TRBV2 and TRBJ1-5, reads EPEVTQTPSHQVTQMGQEVILRCVPISNHLYFYWYRQILGQKVEFLVSFYNNEISEKSEIFDDQFSVERPDGSNFTLKIRSTKLEDSAMYFCASNGRGGNQPQHFGDGTRLSIL.

The chain couples TRBV3-1 (or the pseudogene TRBV3-2) to TRBJ2-7; 9 nucleotides agree with TRBD2. Germline values: CDR1 LGHDT, CDR2 YNNKEL (reference sequence). This CDR3 comprises 17 residues. V was clipped by 1 base and J by 3 bases; unmatched bases: 10. DNA of the CDR3: TGTGCCAGCAGCCAAGTGCGGACTAGCGCGAACCGCTACGAGCAGTACTTC. It codes for CASSQVRTSANRYEQYF.

CDR3 nucleotides: TGTGCCAGCAGTTATACCTCCGAATCGCAGCAGTACTTC. Protein product: CASSYTSESQQYF. This chain links TRBV6-5 with TRBJ2-7; D gene uncertain. The germline V and J ends were trimmed by 3 bases and 8 bases, with 14 bases remaining between them. CDR1 and CDR2 (germline): MNHEY, SVGAGI. The length of the CDR3 is 13 residues.

The chain combines TRBV12-3 or TRBV12-4 with TRBJ1-1; possible D gene TRBD1, 5 bases. This CDR3 is 11 amino acids long. The V and J ends lost 5 bases and 11 bases respectively, with 12 bases between them. The CDR3 DNA reads as TGTGCCAGCAGTCACGGGGGGTTGGCTTTCTTT. This sequence encodes CASSHGGLAFF.

This chain links TRBV20-1 with TRBJ1-2; no clear D gene. Germline V gene sequence: CDR1 DFQATT, CDR2 SNEGSKA (reference sequence). The V gene lost 6 bases and the J gene lost 3 bases, with 8 bases spanning the gap. The CDR3 is 11 residues long. Here the CDR3 DNA reads TGCAGTGCGGAGACGGACTATGGCTACACCTTC. It yields the protein CSAETDYGYTF.